This is a list of T cell receptor beta chains from one sample in a study of blood T cell repertoires in COVID-19. TCRdb keeps only in-frame clones here, not all; method: immunoSEQ multiplex PCR. The sample contains fewer than 150,000 clones, about 83% of which appear only once. Sequencing was carried out using peripheral blood. All receptors derive from a woman aged 40 to 50 with acute or convalescent COVID-19. Each CDR3 is given with its conserved first and last residue. Fields, in order: V gene, D gene, clone size, J gene, CDR3 protein, CDR3 DNA. The D gene is left open where the match is weak. Size values are once, few and many counts, or a class for expanded clones, and some rows have none.

V: TRBV29-1
D: -
size: -
J: TRBJ1-1
CDR3: CSVAANGHSNTEAFF
DNA: TGCAGCGTGGCTGCTAATGGACACTCGAACACTGAAGCTTTCTTT

V: TRBV6-2/TRBV6-3
D: -
size: -
J: TRBJ2-5
CDR3: CASSLSGTQYF
DNA: TGTGCCAGCAGTTTGTCAGGGACCCAGTACTTC

V: TRBV25-1
D: TRBD2
size: -
J: TRBJ2-1
CDR3: CASSPGPQLAAYNEQFF
DNA: TGTGCCAGCAGTCCAGGGCCCCAACTAGCGGCCTACAATGAGCAGTTCTTC

V: TRBV4-3
D: TRBD2
size: -
J: TRBJ2-1
CDR3: CASSQDPVLAGFSYNEQFF
DNA: TGCGCCAGCAGCCAAGATCCCGTACTAGCGGGGTTCTCCTACAATGAGCAGTTCTTC

V: TRBV7-9
D: TRBD2
size: once
J: TRBJ2-1
CDR3: CASRSSGGASGEQFF
DNA: TGTGCCAGCAGGTCTAGCGGGGGGGCATCGGGTGAGCAGTTCTTC

V: TRBV2
D: -
size: -
J: TRBJ1-5
CDR3: CASSEEGNQPQHF
DNA: TGTGCCAGCAGTGAAGAGGGGAATCAGCCCCAGCATTTT

V: TRBV29-1
D: TRBD2
size: few
J: TRBJ2-7
CDR3: CSVGPGGSTYEQYF
DNA: TGCAGCGTTGGTCCCGGCGGGAGTACCTACGAGCAGTACTTC

V: TRBV5-1
D: TRBD2
size: -
J: TRBJ2-7
CDR3: CASSLGGGSYEQYF
DNA: TGCGCCAGCAGCTTGGGGGGGGGCTCCTACGAGCAGTACTTC

V: TRBV28
D: TRBD1
size: -
J: TRBJ1-4
CDR3: CASSPSGTGAMANEKLFF
DNA: TGTGCCAGCAGCCCCTCTGGGACAGGGGCGATGGCTAATGAAAAACTGTTTTTT

V: TRBV6-5
D: TRBD1
size: once
J: TRBJ2-7
CDR3: CASSYSAITGVHEQYF
DNA: TGTGCCAGCAGTTACTCGGCCATCACAGGGGTCCACGAGCAGTACTTC

V: TRBV6-5
D: TRBD1
size: -
J: TRBJ1-2
CDR3: CASSYSGQVRGYTF
DNA: TGTGCCAGCAGTTACTCCGGACAGGTCCGCGGCTACACCTTC

V: TRBV27
D: TRBD1
size: -
J: TRBJ2-7
CDR3: CASRRTGEGEQYF
DNA: TGTGCCAGCAGGAGGACAGGGGAGGGCGAGCAGTACTTC

V: TRBV5-6
D: -
size: -
J: TRBJ1-2
CDR3: CASRLYLKVLVYGYTF
DNA: TGTGCCAGCAGACTATACTTGAAGGTGCTAGTCTATGGCTACACCTTC

V: TRBV2
D: -
size: -
J: TRBJ1-1
CDR3: CASSDRGNTEAFF
DNA: TGTGCCAGCAGTGATAGGGGAAACACTGAAGCTTTCTTT

V: TRBV27
D: -
size: -
J: TRBJ1-1
CDR3: CASSLSGVGMWGRTEAFF
DNA: TGTGCCAGCAGTTTATCTGGGGTAGGAATGTGGGGCAGGACTGAAGCTTTCTTT

V: TRBV30
D: TRBD1
size: once
J: TRBJ1-2
CDR3: CAGTGAKGYGYTF
DNA: TGTGCCGGTACAGGGGCAAAAGGGTATGGCTACACCTTC

V: TRBV9
D: -
size: few
J: TRBJ2-1
CDR3: CASSPPQGWRQFF
DNA: TGTGCCAGCAGCCCCCCCCAGGGGTGGAGGCAGTTCTTC

V: TRBV12-3/TRBV12-4
D: -
size: -
J: TRBJ1-3
CDR3: CAGGRGNTIYF
DNA: TGTGCTGGAGGTCGCGGAAACACCATATATTTT

V: TRBV19
D: -
size: -
J: TRBJ2-6
CDR3: CASTDTPFSGANVLTF
DNA: TGTGCCAGTACGGACACCCCGTTCTCTGGGGCCAACGTCCTGACTTTC

V: TRBV3-1/TRBV3-2
D: TRBD1
size: -
J: TRBJ1-2
CDR3: CASSPAGQGFYGYTF
DNA: TGTGCCAGCAGCCCAGCGGGACAGGGGTTCTATGGCTACACCTTC

V: TRBV18
D: -
size: -
J: TRBJ1-2
CDR3: CASSPRSEADGYTF
DNA: TGTGCCAGCTCACCACGGTCGGAGGCCGATGGCTACACCTTC

V: TRBV7-9
D: TRBD1
size: -
J: TRBJ1-1
CDR3: CASTQATGSNTEAFF
DNA: TGTGCCAGCACCCAGGCGACAGGGTCGAACACTGAAGCTTTCTTT

V: TRBV7-8
D: -
size: -
J: TRBJ1-1
CDR3: CASSLMAGNTEAFF
DNA: TGTGCCAGCAGCTTAATGGCGGGAAACACTGAAGCTTTCTTT

V: TRBV19
D: -
size: once
J: TRBJ2-2
CDR3: CASTRTGELFF
DNA: TGTGCCAGTACCAGGACCGGGGAGCTGTTTTTT

V: TRBV7-9
D: -
size: -
J: TRBJ1-6
CDR3: CASSLAGGGFSPLHF
DNA: TGTGCCAGCAGCTTAGCGGGGGGAGGTTTTTCACCCCTCCACTTT

V: TRBV11-2
D: -
size: -
J: TRBJ1-1
CDR3: CASSLFSGGTEAFF
DNA: TGTGCCAGCAGCTTATTTTCCGGGGGGACTGAAGCTTTCTTT

V: TRBV7-8
D: -
size: -
J: TRBJ1-1
CDR3: CASSPQEGNTEAFF
DNA: TGTGCCAGCAGCCCCCAGGAAGGTAACACTGAAGCTTTCTTT

V: TRBV4-1
D: TRBD1
size: -
J: TRBJ1-4
CDR3: CASSHQDREIDEKLFF
DNA: TGCGCCAGCAGCCATCAGGACAGGGAGATTGATGAAAAACTGTTTTTT

V: TRBV30
D: TRBD1
size: -
J: TRBJ1-2
CDR3: CAWTPGTGNYGYAF
DNA: TGTGCCTGGACCCCCGGGACAGGGAACTATGGCTACGCCTTC